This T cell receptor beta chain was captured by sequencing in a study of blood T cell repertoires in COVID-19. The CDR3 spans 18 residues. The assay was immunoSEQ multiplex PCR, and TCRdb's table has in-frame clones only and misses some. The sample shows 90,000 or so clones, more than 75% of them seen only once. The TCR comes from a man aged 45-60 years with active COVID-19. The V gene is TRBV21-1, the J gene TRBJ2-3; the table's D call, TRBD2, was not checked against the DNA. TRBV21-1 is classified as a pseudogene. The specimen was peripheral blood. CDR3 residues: CASSLLNSGISFTDTQYF. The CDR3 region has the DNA TGTGCCAGCAGCCTTCTGAATAGCGGGATATCTTTCACAGATACGCAGTATTTT.